The 31 T cell receptor beta chains presented below share a single source sample, sequenced in a study of immune reconstitution after stem cell transplant in scleroderma. In TCRdb, the RT-PCR reads were re-called with MiXCR into one record per CDR3 protein. The sample includes under 2,500 distinct CDR3 sequences, approximately 11% of them seen just once. This material was collected before or after autologous hematopoietic stem cell transplantation (not recorded which). The receptor set was obtained from a female donor with systemic sclerosis.

The V and J genes are TRBV6-5 and TRBJ1-6; no clear D. The germline V and J ends were trimmed by 2 bases and 0 bases, with 8 bases remaining between them. This CDR3 has 16 amino acids. Looked up from germline, CDR1 is MNHEY and CDR2 is SVGAGI. In DNA, the CDR3 is TGTGCCAGCAGTTACGCACAGAACTCCTATAATTCACCCCTCCACTTT. Translation gives CASSYAQNSYNSPLHF.

The chain is built from TRBV7-6 and TRBJ2-7; D remains ambiguous. CDR1 is SGHVS and CDR2 is FNYEAQ in the germline V gene. V lost 1 base to trimming and J lost 5 bases, with 12 bases between them. This CDR3 spans 14 amino acids. Here the CDR3 reads CASSLELVGHEQYF. CDR3 nucleotides: TGTGCCAGCAGCTTAGAACTGGTAGGGCACGAGCAGTACTTC.

The genes are TRBV3-1 and TRBJ2-7; either TRBD1 or TRBD2 may supply D (5 bases each). The CDR3 is 15 amino acids. Germline V gene sequence: CDR1 LGHDT, CDR2 YNNKEL (reference sequence). V shed 0 bases and J shed 3 bases, with 12 bases lying between them. In DNA form, the CDR3 reads TGTGCCAGCAGCCAAGATCCAAGAGGGGTCTACGAGCAGTACTTC. It translates to CASSQDPRGVYEQYF.

The chain recombines TRBV7-9 with TRBJ1-1; no firm D call. This CDR3 is built from 14 residues. CDR1 and CDR2 (germline): SEHNR, FQNEAQ (reference sequence). Trimming left V 5 bases short and J 1 base short, with 11 bases between. The CDR3 DNA follows: TGTGCCAGCAGCCCAGCCCCCAGGAACACTGAAGCTTTCTTT. Its protein is CASSPAPRNTEAFF.

This clonotype is medium-sized. This sequence joins TRBV5-1 and TRBJ1-1, with 11 positions matching TRBD1. The CDR3 has 16 amino acids. V lost 4 bases, J lost 6 bases, and 11 bases stayed unmatched. Germline loops: CDR1 SGHRS, CDR2 YFSETQ. The CDR3 bases are TGCGCCAGCAGCCGGACAGGGGGCTTTCTGAGCCCTGAAGCTTTCTTT. The encoded protein is CASSRTGGFLSPEAFF.

The chain employs TRBV5-8 and TRBJ2-2; TRBD1 is a possible D gene (6 bases). The CDR3 has 14 amino acids. V lost 6 bases to trimming and J lost 8 bases, with 17 bases between them. Germline V CDR1 and CDR2: SGHTS, YDEGEE. The CDR3 protein is CASIYSTGKGELFF. Here the CDR3 DNA reads TGTGCCAGCATATATTCGACAGGCAAGGGGGAGCTGTTTTTT.

A few counts support this clonotype. J is TRBJ2-7 and V is TRBV29-1; 9 bases map to TRBD1. The trim removed 7 bases at V and 4 bases at J, leaving 11 bases unmatched. The CDR3 length is 14 residues. Germline V CDR1 and CDR2: SQVTM, ANQGSEA. The CDR3 sequence: CSAVPGQGKYEQYF. CDR3 bases: TGCAGCGCAGTTCCGGGACAGGGTAAATACGAGCAGTACTTC.

This clonotype is medium-sized in the sample. The chain couples TRBV29-1 to TRBJ2-7; 8 bases are shared with TRBD1. Germline-derived CDR1 and CDR2 are SQVTM and ANQGSEA. Losses at the gene ends were 2 bases for V and 2 bases for J; bases not matched to a gene: 5. CDR3 length: 14 residues. CDR3 bases: TGCAGCGTTGAAAAAGGACAGGGACCCTACGAGCAGTACTTC. The encoded protein is CSVEKGQGPYEQYF.

This clonotype is deemed medium-sized (0.01 to 0.1%). The chain carries TRBV29-1 and TRBJ1-1; D unclear. Germline values: CDR1 SQVTM, CDR2 ANQGSEA. Trimming cost V 7 bases and J 0 bases, with 12 bases left between them. This CDR3 has 13 amino acids. CDR3 coding DNA: TGCAGCGGGGCCGGAGCTATGAACACTGAAGCTTTCTTT. Amino acid sequence: CSGAGAMNTEAFF.

By sample fraction, this clonotype is hyperexpanded (1% or more). V usage is TRBV20-1 and J usage is TRBJ1-1, with D maybe TRBD1 (6 bases). This CDR3 region has 15 residues. V dropped 0 bases and J dropped 1 base, with 12 bases sitting between them. CDR1 is DFQATT, CDR2 SNEGSKA, per germline (reference sequence). DNA for the CDR3: TGCAGTGCTAGAGATATTATGACAGGGAACACTGAAGCTTTCTTT. It codes for CSARDIMTGNTEAFF.

This clonotype appeared a few times. The genes are TRBV29-1 and TRBJ1-1; 7 nucleotides align to TRBD1. CDR1 is SQVTM, CDR2 ANQGSEA, per germline. The CDR3 loop spans 11 amino acids. V gave up 8 bases and J gave up 8 bases; unmatched junction bases: 8. DNA of the CDR3: TGCAGCACAGCTGAGGGACAGGAAGCTTTCTTT. The encoded protein is CSTAEGQEAFF.

The V call is TRBV28, the J call TRBJ1-5; D is unclear. CDR3 length: 12 residues. Trimming removed 3 bases at V and 6 bases at J, with 6 bases between. Per germline, CDR1 MDHEN and CDR2 SYDVKM. CDR3 region: CASSLRAQPQHF. CDR3 sequence (DNA): TGTGCCAGCAGTTTGCGAGCTCAGCCCCAGCATTTT.

This clonotype was detected only a few times. V is TRBV5-1 and J is TRBJ2-1; 9 bases are shared with TRBD1. Looked up from germline, CDR1 is SGHRS and CDR2 is YFSETQ. Germline trimming cut 4 bases from V and 5 bases from J; bases unmatched to any gene: 19. CDR3 size: 19 residues. CDR3 nucleotide sequence: TGCGCCAGCAGCCCGGGACAGGGAGGGCATACAGTAGGGAACAATGAGCAGTTCTTC. Translating it yields CASSPGQGGHTVGNNEQFF.

The V gene is TRBV7-9, the J gene TRBJ2-1, with 9 bases aligning to TRBD2. The CDR3 runs to 14 residues. The junction had 8 bases not matched to a gene; V was cut back by 7 bases and J by 7 bases. Germline V gives CDR1 SEHNR, CDR2 FQNEAQ (reference sequence). In nucleotides, the CDR3 is TGTGCCAGCACAAGGGCTAGCGGGACGAATGAGCAGTTCTTC. It yields the protein CASTRASGTNEQFF.

J is TRBJ1-2 and V is TRBV27; TRBD1 is a possible D gene (6 bases). Trimming took off 6 bases at V and 0 bases at J, with 14 bases between the two ends. This CDR3 is built from 15 residues. Per germline, CDR1 MNHEY and CDR2 SMNVEV (reference sequence). CDR3 DNA sequence: TGTGCCAGCAGCCCTCTCGAGGGGGCTAACTATGGCTACACCTTC. Its translation is CASSPLEGANYGYTF.

Within the sample, this clonotype is medium-sized. This chain uses TRBV5-1 with TRBJ1-1; unclear D gene. This CDR3 is built from 11 residues. Trimming took 5 bases from V and 5 from J, leaving 7 bases between them. From germline, CDR1 is SGHRS and CDR2 YFSETQ. Here the CDR3 reads CASRGETEAFF. DNA of the CDR3: TGCGCCAGCAGGGGAGAGACTGAAGCTTTCTTT. The complete variable domain, with remaining parts taken from reference TRBV5-1 and TRBJ1-1, reads KAGVTQTPRYLIKTRGQQVTLSCSPISGHRSVSWYQQTPGQGLQFLFEYFSETQRNKGNFPGRFSGRQFSNSRSEMNVSTLELGDSALYLCASRGETEAFFGQGTRLTVV.

The chain has TRBV27 and TRBJ2-1, with 9 bases fitting TRBD1. The CDR3 totals 13 residues. The trim removed 3 bases at V and 8 bases at J, leaving 2 bases unmatched. Looked up from germline, CDR1 is MNHEY and CDR2 is SMNVEV (reference sequence). CDR3 sequence: CASSLGQGYEQFF. CDR3 in DNA: TGTGCCAGCAGTTTGGGACAGGGTTATGAGCAGTTCTTC.

This clonotype came up a few times. The rearrangement uses TRBV20-1 and TRBJ2-7; 7 bases map to TRBD1. The CDR3 is made up of 12 amino acids. V lost 4 bases, J lost 4 bases, and 4 bases stayed unmatched. Germline CDR1 reads DFQATT; CDR2 reads SNEGSKA (reference sequence). In nucleotides, the CDR3 is TGCAGTGCTAAGGGGGCGCCTTACGAGCAGTACTTC. The encoded protein is CSAKGAPYEQYF.

This clonotype was observed a handful of times. In nucleotides, the CDR3 is TGTGCCAGCACCCTTCGGGGGGACGGTAGCAATCAGCCCCAGCATTTT. This translates into CASTLRGDGSNQPQHF. V usage is TRBV5-5 and J usage is TRBJ1-5; D might be TRBD1 (5 bases). The CDR3 runs to 16 residues. V was trimmed by 6 bases and J by 0 bases, leaving 16 bases between them. In germline, CDR1 is SGHKS, CDR2 YYEKEE (reference sequence).

By sample fraction, this clonotype is medium-sized (0.01 to 0.1%). This chain joins TRBV7-9 and TRBJ2-7; a possible D gene is TRBD2 (5 bases). V was cut by 8 bases and J by 5 bases, with 16 bases left in between. The CDR3 is made up of 13 amino acids. Germline V gives CDR1 SEHNR, CDR2 FQNEAQ (reference sequence). Here the CDR3 reads CASGPDGIDEQYF. As DNA, the CDR3 is TGTGCCAGCGGCCCGGACGGGATCGACGAGCAGTACTTC.

This clonotype is labeled medium-sized. The chain is built from TRBV5-5 and TRBJ1-1, with TRBD1 matching 11 bases. This CDR3 is built from 15 residues. Germline CDR1 and CDR2: SGHKS and YYEKEE (reference sequence). With 2 bases clipped from V and 4 bases from J, the junction kept 4 bases outside the gene matches. The CDR3 coding sequence is TGTGCCAGCAGCTTTTGGACAGGGGGCCTCACTGAAGCTTTCTTT. This codes for CASSFWTGGLTEAFF.

This clonotype is medium-sized (0.01 to 0.1%) by share. Here the CDR3 DNA reads TGTGCCAGCAGCTTAGAGGGCAGAGTTTACTACGAGCAGTACTTC. This translates into CASSLEGRVYYEQYF. J is TRBJ2-7 and V is TRBV7-9; D is unresolved. Germline V CDR1 and CDR2: SEHNR, FQNEAQ (reference sequence). CDR3 length: 15 residues. Trimming removed 1 base from V and 3 bases from J, with 13 bases in between.

The chain carries TRBV10-3 and TRBJ2-3, with 8 bases lining up with TRBD1. The V gene end was trimmed by 7 bases and the J gene end by 0 bases; junction bases not matched to a gene: 3. CDR3 length: 14 amino acids. Germline-derived CDR1 and CDR2 are ENHRY and SYGVKD. This chain's CDR3 is CAITDRGSTDTQYF. Here the CDR3 DNA reads TGTGCCATCACCGACAGGGGAAGCACAGATACGCAGTATTTT.

This clonotype was counted only a few times. The chain carries TRBV4-1 and TRBJ2-7; D is undetermined. Between the trimmed V and J ends, which lost 1 base and 0 bases, there was a span of 10 bases. The V gene's germline CDR1 is MGHRA and CDR2 YSYEKL. CDR3 length equals 15 residues. Here the CDR3 reads CASSQGPDVSYEQYF. As DNA, the CDR3 is TGCGCCAGCAGCCAAGGACCCGACGTCTCCTACGAGCAGTACTTC.

By frequency in the sample, this clonotype is medium-sized. The chain uses TRBV3-1 and TRBJ1-1; D gene ambiguous. CDR3 size: 15 residues. V gave up 0 bases and J gave up 1 base, with 9 bases separating them. Germline CDR1 LGHDT, CDR2 YNNKEL (reference sequence). The CDR3 loop reads CASSQEGRRNTEAFF. The CDR3 DNA reads as TGTGCCAGCAGCCAAGAGGGCAGAAGGAACACTGAAGCTTTCTTT.

This chain joins TRBV27 and TRBJ2-1; 13 nucleotides agree with TRBD2. J was trimmed by 9 bases and V by 3 bases; bases with no gene match: 11. This CDR3 is built from 17 residues. The germline gives CDR1 MNHEY, CDR2 SMNVEV (reference sequence). Here the CDR3 DNA reads TGTGCCAGCAGTTTCGGGACTAGCGGGGTTATTAGTCGTGAGCAGTTCTTC. It encodes CASSFGTSGVISREQFF.

By its share, this clonotype is large. The chain's CDR3 is CSASPGQGRADTQYF. In nucleotides, the CDR3 is TGCAGTGCTAGCCCGGGACAGGGGAGGGCAGATACGCAGTATTTT. J is TRBJ2-3 and V is TRBV20-1; 10 bases fit TRBD1. This CDR3 is built from 15 residues. Germline CDR1 DFQATT, CDR2 SNEGSKA (reference sequence). Losses at the gene ends were 3 bases for V and 4 bases for J; bases not matched to a gene: 7.

The rearrangement joins TRBV12-3 or TRBV12-4 to TRBJ2-3; 10 nucleotides match TRBD1. Trimming at V came to 7 bases and at J to 4 bases, leaving 5 bases not matched to a gene. CDR3 length equals 14 residues. The CDR3 nucleotides are TGTGCCAGCAACCCGGGACAGGGGTCAGATACGCAGTATTTT. This sequence encodes CASNPGQGSDTQYF.

This clonotype was detected only a few times. This chain joins TRBV5-1 and TRBJ2-1; maybe TRBD2 (5 bases). CDR3 size: 13 residues. Germline CDR1 and CDR2: SGHRS and YFSETQ. Trimming pared 0 bases from V and 7 bases from J, leaving 8 bases between. DNA for the CDR3: TGCGCCAGCAGCTTGGTGGAGGTTAATGAGCAGTTCTTC. Translating it yields CASSLVEVNEQFF.

This chain joins TRBV5-1 and TRBJ1-4; 7 bases agree with TRBD1. This CDR3 is built from 16 residues. With V trimmed by 4 bases and J by 6 bases, 12 bases remained unmatched. CDR1 and CDR2 (germline): SGHRS, YFSETQ. The CDR3 sequence is CASSKGPAGTDEKLFF. In DNA, the CDR3 is TGCGCCAGCAGCAAAGGTCCCGCCGGGACAGATGAAAAACTGTTTTTT.

There are a few counts of this clonotype. The chain employs TRBV5-1 and TRBJ2-1; TRBD1 matches at 8 bases. CDR1 and CDR2 (germline): SGHRS, YFSETQ. This CDR3 spans 15 amino acids. After removal of 2 bases from V and 9 bases from J, the junction contained 10 bases not matched to a gene. CDR3 bases: TGCGCCAGCAGCTTTAGACAGGGGAGGTTGGGTGAGCAGTTCTTC. It codes for CASSFRQGRLGEQFF. The whole variable domain, filled in from reference TRBV5-1 and TRBJ2-1, reads KAGVTQTPRYLIKTRGQQVTLSCSPISGHRSVSWYQQTPGQGLQFLFEYFSETQRNKGNFPGRFSGRQFSNSRSEMNVSTLELGDSALYLCASSFRQGRLGEQFFGPGTRLTVL.